This T cell receptor beta chain was sequenced in a study of blood T cell repertoires in COVID-19. Trimming left V 4 bases short and J 0 bases short, with 16 bases between. CDR1 and CDR2 (germline): SGHRS, YFSETQ. CDR3 length equals 16 residues. Authors' analysis steps: Estimation of nucleated cell counts relied on the amplification of reference gene primers. Generated by immunoSEQ multiplex PCR, the TCRdb table keeps only in-frame clones and is missing some. That table furnishes V, J and clone size, whereas the DNA furnished D and trimming. The sample consists of a few hundred thousand clones, nearly 90% of them appearing once.

The receptor was derived from an older woman with COVID-19, enrolled during active disease. The sequencing sample was made of peripheral blood. The rearrangement joins TRBV5-1 to TRBJ1-1; D unresolved. The CDR3 DNA is TGCGCCAGCAGCCTGAACTCCGGGAGTATGAACACTGAAGCTTTCTTT. Translation: CASSLNSGSMNTEAFF.